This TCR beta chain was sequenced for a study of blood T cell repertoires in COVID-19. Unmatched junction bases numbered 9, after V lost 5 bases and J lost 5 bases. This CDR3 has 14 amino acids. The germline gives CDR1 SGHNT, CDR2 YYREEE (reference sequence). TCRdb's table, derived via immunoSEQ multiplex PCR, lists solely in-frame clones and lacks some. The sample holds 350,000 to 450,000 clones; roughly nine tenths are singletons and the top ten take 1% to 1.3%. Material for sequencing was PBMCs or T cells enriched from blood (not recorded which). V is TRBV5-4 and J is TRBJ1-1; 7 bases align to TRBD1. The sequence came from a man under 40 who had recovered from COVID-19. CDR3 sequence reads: CASSVGRGETEAFF. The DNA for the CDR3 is TGTGCCAGCAGTGTGGGCAGGGGGGAGACTGAAGCTTTCTTT.